Below are 5 T cell receptor beta chains sequenced from a single sample in a study of blood T cell repertoires in COVID-19. Here immunoSEQ multiplex PCR was the method, and the copy in TCRdb shows in-frame clones only, minus some. This table has 180,000 or so clones, roughly 86% appearing once. Sequencing was carried out using peripheral blood. The receptors were sampled from a man between 35 and 55 years old who had recovered from COVID-19.

V gene TRBV7-2 combines with J gene TRBJ2-4, with D possibly being TRBD1 (5 bases). CDR1 is SGHTA and CDR2 is FQGNSA in the germline V gene. This CDR3 region has 14 residues. V lost 5 bases to trimming and J lost 3 bases, with 11 bases between them. CDR3 coding DNA: TGTGCCAGCAGCCCAGGGTTAGGCAAAAACATTCAGTACTTC. Translation gives CASSPGLGKNIQYF.

V is TRBV2 and J is TRBJ2-3, with D possibly TRBD2 on 6 matching bases. Germline assignment: CDR1 SNHLY and CDR2 FYNNEI. With 7 bases removed from V and 5 bases from J, the gap between germline ends came to 16 bases. The CDR3 spans 14 residues. CDR3 nucleotide sequence: TGTGCCAGCACGGAGTGGGGAGGTAGAGATACGCAGTATTTT. Its translation: CASTEWGGRDTQYF.

The chain is built from TRBV2 and TRBJ2-7; weak D call: TRBD1 (6 bases). This CDR3 contains 14 residues. Germline V lookup: CDR1 SNHLY, CDR2 FYNNEI. V dropped 3 bases and J dropped 7 bases, with 16 bases sitting between them. CDR3 in DNA: TGTGCCAGCAGTGAGGGACAAGGGCTTTTTGAGCAGTACTTC. Its translation is CASSEGQGLFEQYF.

In its sample, this clone was seen once. The chain carries TRBV5-6 and TRBJ2-5; 10 bases align to TRBD1. Germline CDR1 reads SGHDT; CDR2 reads YYEEEE. The CDR3 runs 17 residues. After removal of 4 bases from V and 2 bases from J, the junction contained 11 bases not matched to a gene. The CDR3 spells CASSRDRGLGPQETQYF. CDR3 bases: TGTGCCAGCAGCCGAGACAGGGGGCTTGGCCCTCAAGAGACCCAGTACTTC.

This chain uses TRBV5-6 with TRBJ2-5; D is possibly TRBD2 (5 bases). CDR1 is SGHDT, CDR2 YYEEEE, per germline. The CDR3 is 15 amino acids. With 5 bases removed from V and 0 bases from J, the gap between germline ends came to 14 bases. Written as DNA, the CDR3 is TGTGCCAGCAGTCTTCTATCGGGAAACCAAGAGACCCAGTACTTC. Protein product: CASSLLSGNQETQYF.